These 21 T cell receptor beta chains came from one sample sequenced in a study of CD8+CD57+ T cells in acquired aplastic anemia (dated by TCRdb to 2016 to 2019). Flow cytometry had shown CD8+CD57+ cell expansion in the patients selected for sequencing. Sequencing relied on an Illumina HiSeq 2000. Profiling of TCR beta VDJ combinations and CDR3 sequences used genomic DNA as the template. The public reads were run again by TCRdb, first through fastp at Q25 and then through MiXCR, and only productive beta chains were kept. When rows share a CDR3 protein, they turn into one entry using the most common DNA and genes. In this sample the table shows 150,000 to 200,000 distinct CDR3 sequences, approximately 48% of which occur a single time. 1.8% of the sample lies in the top ten. The sequencing input was sorted CD4+, CD8+, or CD8+CD57+ T cells (not recorded which) from PBMCs. Every receptor here comes from a human donor with aplastic anemia.

Concerning this clonotype itself: A read error is possible here, since a much larger clone lies one base away. The chain couples TRBV6-2 or TRBV6-3 to TRBJ1-6; D possibly corresponds to TRBD1 (5 bases). In germline, CDR1 is MNHEY, CDR2 SVGEGT. The CDR3 runs to 14 residues. In nucleotides, the CDR3 is TGTGCCAGCGGTTACTCGCTACAGGCGGGATCCCTCCACTTT. As protein: CASGYSLQAGSLHF.

The chain links TRBV30 to TRBJ1-1; tentatively, D is TRBD1 (6 bases). The CDR3 has 14 residues. CDR1 and CDR2 (germline): GTSNPN, SVGIG (reference sequence). The V and J ends lost 4 bases and 0 bases respectively, with 12 bases between them. CDR3 loop: CAWNPGTLNTEAFF. The CDR3 nucleotides read TGTGCCTGGAACCCCGGGACACTGAACACTGAAGCTTTCTTT.

This clonotype was seen more than once but under ten times. The gene calls are TRBV18 and TRBJ1-3; D unclear. The CDR3 sequence is 14 residues long. V shed 5 bases and J shed 3 bases, with 11 bases lying between them. The germline V gene encodes CDR1 KGHSH and CDR2 LQKENI. CDR3 in DNA: TGTGCCAGCTCAGTCGACTGGTTTGGAAACACCATATATTTT. The encoded protein is CASSVDWFGNTIYF.

The chain has TRBV19 and TRBJ2-7; tentative D call: TRBD2 (5 bases). This CDR3 comprises 14 residues. V dropped 4 bases and J dropped 5 bases, with 15 bases sitting between them. From germline, CDR1 is LNHDA and CDR2 SQIVND (reference sequence). CDR3: CASSRRGQFDEQYF. The CDR3 region has the DNA TGTGCCAGTAGTAGGAGAGGGCAGTTTGACGAGCAGTACTTC.

Only one count was recorded for this clonotype. The chain couples TRBV19 to TRBJ1-2, with D tentatively TRBD1 (5 bases). The V end was cut by 6 bases, the J end by 4 bases, with 15 bases between. The germline CDR1 and CDR2 sequences are LNHDA and SQIVND (reference sequence). This CDR3 spans 14 amino acids. CDR3 protein: CASRRRGEGYGYTF. CDR3 nucleotides: TGTGCCAGTAGACGACGGGGCGAGGGCTATGGCTACACCTTC.

The V call is TRBV25-1, the J call TRBJ2-1; either TRBD1 or TRBD2 may supply D (6 bases each). The CDR3 length is 14 residues. CDR1 is MGHDK and CDR2 is SYGVNS in the germline V gene. The V and J ends lost 4 bases and 8 bases respectively, with 15 bases between them. The CDR3 DNA sequence: TGTGCCAGCAGTGTACAGGGAGGTCAGGATGAGCAGTTCTTC. Translated: CASSVQGGQDEQFF.

The CDR3 DNA reads as TGTGCCAGCAGTGTACGGTCTGGGGCCAACGTCCTGACTTTC. Its protein is CASSVRSGANVLTF. The V and J genes are TRBV2 and TRBJ2-6; D is undetermined. The germline gives CDR1 SNHLY, CDR2 FYNNEI. The CDR3 sequence is 14 residues long. Trimming cost V 4 bases and J 1 base, with 5 bases left between them.

This clonotype was counted ten times or more. V and J are TRBV20-1 and TRBJ1-2; D call uncertain. Germline V gene lookup returns CDR1 DFQATT and CDR2 SNEGSKA (reference sequence). V lost 4 bases, J lost 4 bases, and 10 bases lay in between. CDR3 length: 12 residues. The CDR3 DNA sequence: TGCAGTGCTACCCCCGGGGTCTATGGCTACACCTTC. Protein: CSATPGVYGYTF.

The DNA of the CDR3 is TGTGCCAGCAGCTTTGGGTTCATGAACACTGAAGCTTTCTTT. Translating gives CASSFGFMNTEAFF. This chain joins TRBV11-3 and TRBJ1-1; D is ambiguous. Trimming stripped 3 bases from V and 0 bases from J, with 8 bases between. The germline V gene has CDR1 SGHNT and CDR2 YENEEA. This CDR3 contains 14 residues. Full variable domain (rest looked up from reference TRBV11-3 and TRBJ1-1): EAGVVQSPRYKIIEKKQPVAFWCNPISGHNTLYWYLQNLGQGPELLIRYENEEAVDDSQLPKDRFSAERLKGVDSTLKIQPAELGDSAVYLCASSFGFMNTEAFFGQGTRLTVV.

The V gene is TRBV6-1, the J gene TRBJ2-1; TRBD1 is a possible D gene (5 bases). The CDR3 has 15 amino acids. CDR1 and CDR2 from the germline V gene are MNHNS and SASEGT. V was trimmed by 1 base and J by 7 bases, leaving 14 bases between them. CDR3 protein: CASSEGLGVRNEQFF. Written as DNA, the CDR3 is TGTGCCAGCAGTGAAGGGCTAGGGGTGCGTAATGAGCAGTTCTTC.

This chain's CDR3 is CASSLLPQGYEQYF. As DNA, the CDR3 is TGCGCCAGCAGCTTACTCCCACAGGGCTACGAGCAGTACTTC. This chain links TRBV5-1 with TRBJ2-7; D may be TRBD1 (6 bases). This CDR3 is 14 amino acids long. The germline gives CDR1 SGHRS, CDR2 YFSETQ. Trimming pared 2 bases from V and 3 bases from J, leaving 12 bases between. The variable domain in full, with the rest retrieved from reference TRBV5-1 and TRBJ2-7, is KAGVTQTPRYLIKTRGQQVTLSCSPISGHRSVSWYQQTPGQGLQFLFEYFSETQRNKGNFPGRFSGRQFSNSRSEMNVSTLELGDSALYLCASSLLPQGYEQYFGPGTRLTVT.

This clonotype was observed at least ten times. V and J are TRBV5-4 and TRBJ2-6, with D unresolved. Germline V gene data show CDR1 as SGHNT and CDR2 as YYREEE (reference sequence). V was cut by 6 bases and J by 0 bases, with 10 bases left in between. The CDR3 has 15 residues. The CDR3: CASTKGGSGANVLTF. CDR3 in DNA: TGTGCCAGCACCAAGGGCGGCTCTGGGGCCAACGTCCTGACTTTC.

The chain has TRBV5-6 and TRBJ1-2; D may be TRBD1 (5 bases). The CDR3 is 14 residues long. Trimming took off 1 base at V and 2 bases at J, with 9 bases between the two ends. Germline V CDR1 and CDR2: SGHDT, YYEEEE. The CDR3 nucleotides read TGTGCCAGCAGCTTGCTGACAGAAAACTATGGCTACACCTTC. It specifies CASSLLTENYGYTF.

This clonotype was detected many times. The J gene is TRBJ1-5, the V gene TRBV9; D is possibly TRBD1 (5 bases). The CDR3 extends over 15 amino acids. CDR1 and CDR2 from the germline V gene are SGDLS and YYNGEE. The V end lost 0 bases, the J end lost 4 bases, and 11 bases lay between the germline ends. This CDR3 reads CASSVGSTANQPQHF. For the CDR3, the DNA is TGTGCCAGCAGCGTAGGGTCGACAGCTAATCAGCCCCAGCATTTT.

The chain has TRBV2 and TRBJ1-6, with D unresolved. Germline V lookup: CDR1 SNHLY, CDR2 FYNNEI. The CDR3 is made up of 14 amino acids. V was shortened by 5 bases and J by 4 bases, with 9 bases between the two germline ends. The CDR3 DNA sequence: TGTGCCAGCAGTACCGGGATTTATAATTCACCCCTCCACTTT. It translates to CASSTGIYNSPLHF.

In its sample, this clonotype was seen many times. The CDR3 here is CASSLAGDYGYTF. The CDR3 DNA reads TGTGCCAGCAGCTTGGCAGGGGACTATGGCTACACCTTC. The chain uses TRBV5-6 and TRBJ1-2; D is perhaps TRBD1 (6 bases). Germline V CDR1 and CDR2: SGHDT, YYEEEE. With 0 bases removed from V and 3 bases from J, the gap between germline ends came to 6 bases. The CDR3 is 13 amino acids.

The chain joins TRBV10-3 to TRBJ1-3, with D maybe TRBD1 (5 bases). CDR1 ENHRY and CDR2 SYGVKD come from the germline V gene. The germline V and J ends were trimmed by 0 bases and 2 bases, with 5 bases remaining between them. This CDR3 region has 14 residues. Here the CDR3 reads CAISESGAGNTIYF. CDR3 coding DNA: TGTGCCATCAGTGAGTCAGGGGCTGGAAACACCATATATTTT.

This clonotype was observed at least ten times. The chain employs TRBV6-6 and TRBJ2-3; weak D call: TRBD1 (5 bases). CDR3 size: 14 residues. V was cut by 2 bases and J by 5 bases, with 11 bases left in between. CDR1 and CDR2 (germline): MNHNY, SVGAGI (reference sequence). This CDR3 is CASSYTPQGDTQYF. The CDR3 DNA reads as TGTGCCAGCAGTTACACCCCCCAGGGAGATACGCAGTATTTT.

The genes are TRBV15 and TRBJ2-7; no clear D. The V and J ends lost 3 bases and 5 bases respectively, with 11 bases between them. This CDR3 is built from 13 residues. The germline CDR1 and CDR2 sequences are LNHNV and YYDKDF (reference sequence). CDR3 in amino acids: CATSSPSAHEQYF. Here the CDR3 DNA reads TGTGCCACCAGCAGCCCCTCGGCCCACGAGCAGTACTTC.

This clonotype was seen once. J is TRBJ1-3 and V is TRBV10-3; D is possibly TRBD1 (5 bases). The V and J ends lost 2 bases and 4 bases respectively, with 15 bases between them. The CDR3 loop spans 16 amino acids. Germline loops: CDR1 ENHRY, CDR2 SYGVKD. The CDR3 loop is CAISESGTAAGNTIYF. The CDR3 coding sequence is TGTGCCATCAGTGAGAGCGGGACGGCGGCGGGAAACACCATATATTTT.

The chain links TRBV2 to TRBJ2-7; D gene uncertain. Trimming pared 6 bases from V and 6 bases from J, leaving 9 bases between. Germline V gene lookup returns CDR1 SNHLY and CDR2 FYNNEI. This CDR3 region has 11 residues. The CDR3: CASRSGSEQYF. CDR3 in DNA: TGTGCCAGCAGGTCCGGGTCCGAGCAGTACTTC.